This T cell receptor beta chain was retrieved from a study of CD8 T cells in ankylosing spondylitis. Study-wide results and limits: Matched ankylosing spondylitis synovial fluid reportedly contained a significantly enriched population of disease-linked clones. Peripheral blood samples showed relatively rare disease-linked clones, and these clones were CD8+.

This clonotype was found many times. Its antigen is unknown. V lost 6 bases and J 3 bases, leaving 9 bases between the germline ends. The germline V gene encodes CDR1 SQVTM and CDR2 ANQGSEA. The CDR3 consists of 11 residues. Quantitative 5'-RACE was performed with molecular barcodes, and it yielded the TCR beta libraries. TCRdb recomputed calls from the 5' RACE reads with MiXCR, one row per CDR3 protein. The data show roughly 130,000 distinct CDR3 sequences, with 7% to 10% seen just once and 2.5% to 4% held by the top ten. The receptor was derived from a male donor with ankylosing spondylitis or in good health (not recorded which). V is TRBV29-1 and J is TRBJ2-7; no reliable D call. Specimen: blood, either unsorted or a sorted T cell fraction (not recorded which). CDR3 nucleotides: TGCAGCGTCGCGGAACACTACGAGCAGTACTTC. Translation gives CSVAEHYEQYF.